Listed below are T cell receptor beta chains from one sample, sequenced in a study of T cell responses to AZD1222 COVID-19 vaccine. The assay was immunoSEQ multiplex PCR, and TCRdb's table has in-frame clones only and misses some. The sample contains some 150,000 clones, roughly 88% of which appear only once. The specimen comprised peripheral blood, sampled on day 0 of MenACWY control vaccination. The source is an adult in good health. The CDR3 runs from the conserved cysteine through the conserved F or W. Fields, in order: CDR3 protein, CDR3 DNA, J gene, CDR3 length, D gene, V gene, clone size. A D gene is named only where the DNA matches it firmly. For some rows the clone size is stated as once, few or many, or as a class when expanded; others skip it.

CASSLAPTYEQYF TGTGCCAGCAGCTTAGCTCCTACCTACGAGCAGTACTTC TRBJ2-7 13 NA TRBV11-3 few
CASSVGARGGTIGEQFF TGTGCCAGCAGCGTAGGGGCTAGAGGGGGTACAATAGGTGAGCAGTTCTTC TRBJ2-1 17 NA TRBV9 NA
CASSRQPQHF TGTGCCAGCAGCCGTCAGCCCCAGCATTTT TRBJ1-5 10 NA TRBV21-1 NA
CASSSNSGTQETQYF TGTGCCAGCAGCTCCAACTCTGGTACACAAGAGACCCAGTACTTC TRBJ2-5 15 NA TRBV5-4 NA
CASSYGVSNSPLHF TGTGCCAGCAGCTACGGGGTTTCGAATTCACCCCTCCACTTT TRBJ1-6 14 NA TRBV11-2 NA
CATMGLLTYEQYF TGTGCCACTATGGGACTTCTAACCTACGAGCAGTACTTC TRBJ2-7 13 NA TRBV28 NA
CASSSLLDRVPYF TGTGCCAGCAGCTCGCTATTGGACAGGGTACCGTATTTT TRBJ2-3 13 TRBD1 TRBV7-9 few
CASSLVGGRSSYNSPLHF TGTGCCAGCAGCTTAGTTGGGGGACGAAGCTCCTATAATTCACCCCTCCACTTT TRBJ1-6 18 NA TRBV7-8 once
CASQRVSYEQYF TGTGCCAGCCAACGGGTGTCCTACGAGCAGTACTTC TRBJ2-7 12 NA TRBV28 NA
CASSQDFGQGAHTF NA TRBJ1-2 14 NA TRBV14 NA
CASASTDSYEQYF TGTGCCAGTGCATCCACCGACTCCTACGAGCAGTACTTC TRBJ2-7 13 NA TRBV25-1 NA
CASSEKAKNIQYF TGTGCCAGCTCAGAAAAAGCCAAAAACATTCAGTACTTC TRBJ2-4 13 NA TRBV18 NA
CASSLYGGDLSYGYTF TGTGCCAGCAGCTTGTACGGCGGGGACCTATCCTATGGCTACACCTTC TRBJ1-2 16 NA TRBV7-9 NA
CASSQDYRRFGNTIYF TGCGCCAGCAGCCAAGACTACAGGAGATTTGGAAACACCATATATTTT TRBJ1-3 16 NA TRBV4-1 NA
CASSSQGGEAFF TGTGCCAGCAGCTCACAGGGCGGTGAAGCTTTCTTT TRBJ1-1 12 NA TRBV5-5 NA
CASSLGTSGSLNEQFF TGCGCCAGCAGCTTGGGGACTAGCGGGAGTTTAAATGAGCAGTTCTTC TRBJ2-1 16 TRBD2 TRBV5-1 NA
CASSYSTGVTYGYTF TGTGCCAGCAGCTATTCTACAGGCGTGACCTATGGCTACACCTTC TRBJ1-2 15 NA TRBV6-2/TRBV6-3 few
CAISESLGGQPQHF TGTGCCATCAGTGAGTCGTTGGGCGGTCAGCCCCAGCATTTT TRBJ1-5 14 NA TRBV10-3 NA
CASSLEGYGYTF TGTGCCAGCAGCTTAGAGGGCTATGGCTACACCTTC TRBJ1-2 12 NA TRBV11-3 once
CACGQGVEKLFF TGTGCCTGCGGACAGGGGGTCGAAAAACTGTTTTTT TRBJ1-4 12 TRBD1 TRBV30 NA
CASTWTVNYGYTF TGTGCCAGCACGTGGACAGTTAACTATGGCTACACCTTC TRBJ1-2 13 NA TRBV6-5 few
CASSLGTDGYTF TGTGCCAGCAGCTTGGGTACTGATGGCTACACCTTC TRBJ1-2 12 NA TRBV5-6 NA
CASSYFGAGEGTLHF TGTGCCAGCAGTTACTTCGGGGCAGGGGAAGGCACCCTCCACTTT TRBJ1-6 15 NA TRBV6-5 NA
CATSRGLDGGTDTQYF TGTGCCACCAGCAGAGGCCTGGACGGCGGCACAGATACGCAGTATTTT TRBJ2-3 16 NA TRBV15 NA
CAWSRGQLSNEQFF TGTGCCTGGAGTAGGGGACAGTTAAGCAATGAGCAGTTCTTC TRBJ2-1 14 TRBD1 TRBV30 NA